This TCR beta chain derives from a study of lymphopenia after photon versus proton radiotherapy. CDR1 is LGHNA, CDR2 YNFKEQ, per germline. The CDR3 sequence is 15 residues long. Trimming cost V 1 base and J 4 bases; bases outside gene matches: 4. TCRdb's copy holds only in-frame clones and misses some; the assay was immunoSEQ multiplex PCR. This sample has approximately 71,000 clones; roughly 88% occur once, and the top ten carry less than 3.5%. This clone was seen just once. The chain carries TRBV4-2 and TRBJ1-3; TRBD1 agrees at 7 bases. Sequencing used peripheral blood, obtained from a patient treated with photon-based radiotherapy. The source is a woman in her seventies with pancreatic cancer. The CDR3 loop is CASSQAVGQGNTIYF. CDR3 in DNA: TGTGCCAGCAGCCAAGCGGTGGGACAGGGAAACACCATATATTTT.